The 20 T cell receptor beta chains below all came from one sample that was sequenced in a study of blood T cell repertoires in COVID-19. Only in-frame clones appear in the TCRdb table, and some are missing; sequencing was by immunoSEQ multiplex PCR. The table includes roughly 280,000 clones, 75% to 90% detected once. The sequenced sample consisted of peripheral blood. These receptors were taken from a man aged 30-40 years with active or convalescent COVID-19.

This chain joins TRBV21-1 and TRBJ1-2. TRBV21-1 is flagged as a pseudogene. There are 16 residues in the CDR3. The DNA for the CDR3 is TGTGCCAGCAGCAAAGTCGGCCTGGGGGGAAACTATGGCTACACCTTC. Translating gives CASSKVGLGGNYGYTF.

This clone was observed at least ten times. The chain links TRBV2 to TRBJ1-1, with 9 bases that match TRBD1. Germline loops: CDR1 SNHLY, CDR2 FYNNEI. CDR3 length: 15 residues. V dropped 6 bases and J dropped 3; count of bases not matched to a gene: 8. The CDR3 region has the DNA TGTGCCAGCAGCCCTGGGACAGGGAGGGACACTGAAGCTTTCTTT. It codes for CASSPGTGRDTEAFF.

The rearrangement links TRBV6-1 to TRBJ1-5; D remains unclear. Per germline, CDR1 MNHNS and CDR2 SASEGT. The CDR3 loop spans 16 amino acids. The V end was cut by 4 bases, the J end by 1 base, with 14 bases between. In nucleotides, the CDR3 is TGTGCCAGCAGTGTGAGGCCGCGCGGGAGCAATCAGCCCCAGCATTTT. Translation gives CASSVRPRGSNQPQHF.

With regard to this clone: Given the absence of the conserved phenylalanine or tryptophan at the CDR3 end, a read error is likely. Because the CDR3's place on the DNA is in doubt, the DNA is left out and the CDR3 is given as listed by TCRdb. The chain couples TRBV10-3 to TRBJ1-1; the D call of TRBD1 is as the table states it, not checked on the DNA. The CDR3 adds up to 12 amino acids, both ends counted. Per the germline V gene, CDR1 is ENHRY and CDR2 is SYGVKD. The CDR3 sequence: CAISDGTGHLLV.

The chain uses TRBV5-1 and TRBJ2-3; D unclear. The CDR3 is 13 residues long. CDR1 and CDR2 from the germline V gene are SGHRS and YFSETQ. Trimming removed 7 bases from V and 3 bases from J, with 12 bases in between. CDR3 in DNA: TGCGCCAGCCGGCTAGAACCTACAGATACGCAGTATTTT. This codes for CASRLEPTDTQYF.

The genes are TRBV27 and TRBJ2-5; D is unresolved. The germline V and J ends were trimmed by 6 bases and 2 bases, with 22 bases remaining between them. This CDR3 contains 17 residues. Germline values: CDR1 MNHEY, CDR2 SMNVEV (reference sequence). CDR3 DNA: TGTGCCAGCAGCAGGATTTTCGCCGGCCCTGCACAAGAGACCCAGTACTTC. As protein: CASSRIFAGPAQETQYF.

The CDR3: CASSLDGVVGPQETQYF. CDR3 DNA: TGTGCCAGCAGCTTGGACGGGGTGGTAGGGCCCCAAGAGACCCAGTACTTC. The chain uses TRBV5-6 and TRBJ2-5; D might be TRBD2 (5 bases). This CDR3 comprises 17 residues. Trimming pared 0 bases from V and 1 base from J, leaving 16 bases between. Germline V CDR1 and CDR2: SGHDT, YYEEEE.

This rearrangement joins TRBV19 to TRBJ1-1; 10 bases map to TRBD1. V was clipped by 6 bases and J by 4 bases; unmatched bases: 11. Germline V gene sequence: CDR1 LNHDA, CDR2 SQIVND (reference sequence). This CDR3 spans 16 amino acids. CDR3 residues: CASSPGQGYLGTEAFF. The CDR3 nucleotides read TGTGCCAGTAGCCCGGGACAGGGGTATTTAGGCACTGAAGCTTTCTTT.

V usage is TRBV30 and J usage is TRBJ2-2; TRBD2 might be the D (6 bases). CDR1 GTSNPN and CDR2 SVGIG come from the germline V gene (reference sequence). Deletions cut 3 bases from V and 0 bases from J, with 14 bases between. The CDR3 loop spans 16 amino acids. The CDR3 protein is CAWREGKGPNTGELFF. The CDR3 region has the DNA TGTGCCTGGAGGGAGGGAAAGGGTCCGAACACCGGGGAGCTGTTTTTT.

This chain uses TRBV2 with TRBJ2-5, with D maybe TRBD2 (6 bases). The germline gives CDR1 SNHLY, CDR2 FYNNEI. The CDR3 contains 14 residues. V was shortened by 6 bases and J by 2 bases, with 13 bases between the two germline ends. The CDR3 DNA reads as TGTGCCAGCAGGGGGGTGCGGGGACAAGAGACCCAGTACTTC. Residues: CASRGVRGQETQYF.

The rearrangement uses TRBV18 and TRBJ1-5, with a possible D match to TRBD1 (5 bases). Germline V gives CDR1 KGHSH, CDR2 LQKENI. Trimming removed 3 bases at V and 7 bases at J, with 10 bases between. The CDR3 has 13 amino acids. DNA for the CDR3: TGTGCCAGCTCACCCAGGGCAGAGCAGCCCCAGCATTTT. Translated: CASSPRAEQPQHF.

The gene calls are TRBV6-5 and TRBJ1-6; D is possibly TRBD1 (6 bases). V dropped 2 bases and J dropped 9 bases, with 14 bases sitting between them. The CDR3 runs to 15 residues. Germline CDR1 is MNHEY and CDR2 is SVGAGI. The CDR3 reads CASSYDTGLASPLHF. The CDR3, as DNA: TGTGCCAGCAGTTACGACACAGGGTTGGCTTCACCCCTCCACTTT.

The chain is built from TRBV5-5 and TRBJ2-3, with D perhaps TRBD2 (7 bases). V was shortened by 6 bases and J by 5 bases, with 16 bases between the two germline ends. The V gene's germline CDR1 is SGHKS and CDR2 YYEKEE (reference sequence). The CDR3 runs to 14 residues. In DNA, the CDR3 is TGTGCCAGCATCCATAGGGGGGGTGGAGATACGCAGTATTTT. The encoded protein is CASIHRGGGDTQYF.

The chain combines TRBV5-1 with TRBJ1-2, with 8 bases that match TRBD1. The J segment lost 8 bases and the V segment lost 3 bases, leaving 3 bases of the junction unmatched. CDR3 size: 12 residues. CDR1 is SGHRS, CDR2 YFSETQ, per germline. The CDR3 protein is CASSSTGEGYTF. The DNA for the CDR3 is TGCGCCAGCAGCTCGACAGGGGAGGGCTACACCTTC. Based on the CDR3 plus reference TRBV5-1 and TRBJ1-2, the full variable domain is KAGVTQTPRYLIKTRGQQVTLSCSPISGHRSVSWYQQTPGQGLQFLFEYFSETQRNKGNFPGRFSGRQFSNSRSEMNVSTLELGDSALYLCASSSTGEGYTFGSGTRLTVV.

The chain links TRBV19 to TRBJ1-5, with 7 bases that match TRBD1. After removal of 3 bases from V and 3 bases from J, the junction contained 2 bases not matched to a gene. From germline, CDR1 is LNHDA and CDR2 SQIVND (reference sequence). CDR3 length: 14 amino acids. Here the CDR3 DNA reads TGTGCCAGTAGTATTACAGGGGCCAATCAGCCCCAGCATTTT. Translation gives CASSITGANQPQHF.

This clone has more than one count but fewer than ten. The gene calls are TRBV2 and TRBJ1-1, with D possibly TRBD1 on 6 matching bases. Germline CDR1 reads SNHLY; CDR2 reads FYNNEI. V was pared by 0 bases and J by 4 bases, with 9 bases between. The length of the CDR3 is 14 residues. In DNA form, the CDR3 reads TGTGCCAGCAGTGAAGCAAGACAGGTCACTGAAGCTTTCTTT. It specifies CASSEARQVTEAFF.

The rearrangement links TRBV7-3 to TRBJ2-1; 7 bases match TRBD1. This CDR3 is 14 amino acids long. Trimming at V came to 3 bases and at J to 6 bases, leaving 5 bases not matched to a gene. Germline values: CDR1 SGHTA, CDR2 FQGTGA. The CDR3 protein is CASSFDRAGNEQFF. For the CDR3, the DNA is TGTGCCAGCAGCTTCGACAGGGCAGGCAATGAGCAGTTCTTC. Using reference TRBV7-3 and TRBJ2-1 for the parts outside the CDR3, the full variable domain is GAGVSQTPSNKVTEKGKYVELRCDPISGHTALYWYRQSLGQGPEFLIYFQGTGAADDSGLPNDRFFAVRPEGSVSTLKIQRTERGDSAVYLCASSFDRAGNEQFFGPGTRLTVL.

The chain couples TRBV4-1 to TRBJ2-7; 10 bases fit TRBD1. The length of the CDR3 is 15 residues. Looked up from germline, CDR1 is MGHRA and CDR2 is YSYEKL. V was pared by 4 bases and J by 5 bases, with 8 bases of the junction left unmatched. The CDR3 is CASSPPGQGSDEQYF. The DNA of the CDR3 is TGCGCCAGCAGCCCTCCGGGACAGGGGTCTGACGAGCAGTACTTC.

This clone has only a few counts. The chain joins TRBV7-8 to TRBJ1-2; 7 bases are shared with TRBD1. Losses at the gene ends were 2 bases for V and 3 bases for J; bases not matched to a gene: 3. The germline V gene has CDR1 SGHVS and CDR2 FQNEAQ. The CDR3 spans 14 residues. This chain's CDR3 is CASSLMTGYYGYTF. In DNA form, the CDR3 reads TGTGCCAGCAGCTTAATGACAGGGTACTATGGCTACACCTTC.

The chain links TRBV27 to TRBJ2-2; D is unclear. Per germline, CDR1 MNHEY and CDR2 SMNVEV (reference sequence). Trimming removed 1 base from V and 1 base from J, with 4 bases in between. This CDR3 spans 14 amino acids. CDR3 DNA: TGTGCCAGCAGTTTATACGGGAACACCGGGGAGCTGTTTTTT. Encoded protein: CASSLYGNTGELFF.